This T cell receptor beta chain was captured in a study of blood T cell repertoires in COVID-19. TCRdb keeps only in-frame clones here, not all; method: immunoSEQ multiplex PCR. The table includes roughly 230,000 clones, roughly four fifths detected once. Germline lookup yields CDR1 SGHAT and CDR2 FQNNGV. This CDR3 is 14 amino acids long. Trimming left V 4 bases short and J 4 bases short, with 14 bases between. Sequencing used PBMCs or T cells enriched from blood (not recorded which). This sequence originates from a man in his fifties who had recovered from COVID-19. The V gene is TRBV11-2, the J gene TRBJ2-7; D possibly corresponds to TRBD2 (6 bases). The CDR3 region is CASSSGGVKYEQYF. CDR3 DNA: TGTGCCAGCAGCTCTGGCGGGGTGAAGTACGAGCAGTACTTC.